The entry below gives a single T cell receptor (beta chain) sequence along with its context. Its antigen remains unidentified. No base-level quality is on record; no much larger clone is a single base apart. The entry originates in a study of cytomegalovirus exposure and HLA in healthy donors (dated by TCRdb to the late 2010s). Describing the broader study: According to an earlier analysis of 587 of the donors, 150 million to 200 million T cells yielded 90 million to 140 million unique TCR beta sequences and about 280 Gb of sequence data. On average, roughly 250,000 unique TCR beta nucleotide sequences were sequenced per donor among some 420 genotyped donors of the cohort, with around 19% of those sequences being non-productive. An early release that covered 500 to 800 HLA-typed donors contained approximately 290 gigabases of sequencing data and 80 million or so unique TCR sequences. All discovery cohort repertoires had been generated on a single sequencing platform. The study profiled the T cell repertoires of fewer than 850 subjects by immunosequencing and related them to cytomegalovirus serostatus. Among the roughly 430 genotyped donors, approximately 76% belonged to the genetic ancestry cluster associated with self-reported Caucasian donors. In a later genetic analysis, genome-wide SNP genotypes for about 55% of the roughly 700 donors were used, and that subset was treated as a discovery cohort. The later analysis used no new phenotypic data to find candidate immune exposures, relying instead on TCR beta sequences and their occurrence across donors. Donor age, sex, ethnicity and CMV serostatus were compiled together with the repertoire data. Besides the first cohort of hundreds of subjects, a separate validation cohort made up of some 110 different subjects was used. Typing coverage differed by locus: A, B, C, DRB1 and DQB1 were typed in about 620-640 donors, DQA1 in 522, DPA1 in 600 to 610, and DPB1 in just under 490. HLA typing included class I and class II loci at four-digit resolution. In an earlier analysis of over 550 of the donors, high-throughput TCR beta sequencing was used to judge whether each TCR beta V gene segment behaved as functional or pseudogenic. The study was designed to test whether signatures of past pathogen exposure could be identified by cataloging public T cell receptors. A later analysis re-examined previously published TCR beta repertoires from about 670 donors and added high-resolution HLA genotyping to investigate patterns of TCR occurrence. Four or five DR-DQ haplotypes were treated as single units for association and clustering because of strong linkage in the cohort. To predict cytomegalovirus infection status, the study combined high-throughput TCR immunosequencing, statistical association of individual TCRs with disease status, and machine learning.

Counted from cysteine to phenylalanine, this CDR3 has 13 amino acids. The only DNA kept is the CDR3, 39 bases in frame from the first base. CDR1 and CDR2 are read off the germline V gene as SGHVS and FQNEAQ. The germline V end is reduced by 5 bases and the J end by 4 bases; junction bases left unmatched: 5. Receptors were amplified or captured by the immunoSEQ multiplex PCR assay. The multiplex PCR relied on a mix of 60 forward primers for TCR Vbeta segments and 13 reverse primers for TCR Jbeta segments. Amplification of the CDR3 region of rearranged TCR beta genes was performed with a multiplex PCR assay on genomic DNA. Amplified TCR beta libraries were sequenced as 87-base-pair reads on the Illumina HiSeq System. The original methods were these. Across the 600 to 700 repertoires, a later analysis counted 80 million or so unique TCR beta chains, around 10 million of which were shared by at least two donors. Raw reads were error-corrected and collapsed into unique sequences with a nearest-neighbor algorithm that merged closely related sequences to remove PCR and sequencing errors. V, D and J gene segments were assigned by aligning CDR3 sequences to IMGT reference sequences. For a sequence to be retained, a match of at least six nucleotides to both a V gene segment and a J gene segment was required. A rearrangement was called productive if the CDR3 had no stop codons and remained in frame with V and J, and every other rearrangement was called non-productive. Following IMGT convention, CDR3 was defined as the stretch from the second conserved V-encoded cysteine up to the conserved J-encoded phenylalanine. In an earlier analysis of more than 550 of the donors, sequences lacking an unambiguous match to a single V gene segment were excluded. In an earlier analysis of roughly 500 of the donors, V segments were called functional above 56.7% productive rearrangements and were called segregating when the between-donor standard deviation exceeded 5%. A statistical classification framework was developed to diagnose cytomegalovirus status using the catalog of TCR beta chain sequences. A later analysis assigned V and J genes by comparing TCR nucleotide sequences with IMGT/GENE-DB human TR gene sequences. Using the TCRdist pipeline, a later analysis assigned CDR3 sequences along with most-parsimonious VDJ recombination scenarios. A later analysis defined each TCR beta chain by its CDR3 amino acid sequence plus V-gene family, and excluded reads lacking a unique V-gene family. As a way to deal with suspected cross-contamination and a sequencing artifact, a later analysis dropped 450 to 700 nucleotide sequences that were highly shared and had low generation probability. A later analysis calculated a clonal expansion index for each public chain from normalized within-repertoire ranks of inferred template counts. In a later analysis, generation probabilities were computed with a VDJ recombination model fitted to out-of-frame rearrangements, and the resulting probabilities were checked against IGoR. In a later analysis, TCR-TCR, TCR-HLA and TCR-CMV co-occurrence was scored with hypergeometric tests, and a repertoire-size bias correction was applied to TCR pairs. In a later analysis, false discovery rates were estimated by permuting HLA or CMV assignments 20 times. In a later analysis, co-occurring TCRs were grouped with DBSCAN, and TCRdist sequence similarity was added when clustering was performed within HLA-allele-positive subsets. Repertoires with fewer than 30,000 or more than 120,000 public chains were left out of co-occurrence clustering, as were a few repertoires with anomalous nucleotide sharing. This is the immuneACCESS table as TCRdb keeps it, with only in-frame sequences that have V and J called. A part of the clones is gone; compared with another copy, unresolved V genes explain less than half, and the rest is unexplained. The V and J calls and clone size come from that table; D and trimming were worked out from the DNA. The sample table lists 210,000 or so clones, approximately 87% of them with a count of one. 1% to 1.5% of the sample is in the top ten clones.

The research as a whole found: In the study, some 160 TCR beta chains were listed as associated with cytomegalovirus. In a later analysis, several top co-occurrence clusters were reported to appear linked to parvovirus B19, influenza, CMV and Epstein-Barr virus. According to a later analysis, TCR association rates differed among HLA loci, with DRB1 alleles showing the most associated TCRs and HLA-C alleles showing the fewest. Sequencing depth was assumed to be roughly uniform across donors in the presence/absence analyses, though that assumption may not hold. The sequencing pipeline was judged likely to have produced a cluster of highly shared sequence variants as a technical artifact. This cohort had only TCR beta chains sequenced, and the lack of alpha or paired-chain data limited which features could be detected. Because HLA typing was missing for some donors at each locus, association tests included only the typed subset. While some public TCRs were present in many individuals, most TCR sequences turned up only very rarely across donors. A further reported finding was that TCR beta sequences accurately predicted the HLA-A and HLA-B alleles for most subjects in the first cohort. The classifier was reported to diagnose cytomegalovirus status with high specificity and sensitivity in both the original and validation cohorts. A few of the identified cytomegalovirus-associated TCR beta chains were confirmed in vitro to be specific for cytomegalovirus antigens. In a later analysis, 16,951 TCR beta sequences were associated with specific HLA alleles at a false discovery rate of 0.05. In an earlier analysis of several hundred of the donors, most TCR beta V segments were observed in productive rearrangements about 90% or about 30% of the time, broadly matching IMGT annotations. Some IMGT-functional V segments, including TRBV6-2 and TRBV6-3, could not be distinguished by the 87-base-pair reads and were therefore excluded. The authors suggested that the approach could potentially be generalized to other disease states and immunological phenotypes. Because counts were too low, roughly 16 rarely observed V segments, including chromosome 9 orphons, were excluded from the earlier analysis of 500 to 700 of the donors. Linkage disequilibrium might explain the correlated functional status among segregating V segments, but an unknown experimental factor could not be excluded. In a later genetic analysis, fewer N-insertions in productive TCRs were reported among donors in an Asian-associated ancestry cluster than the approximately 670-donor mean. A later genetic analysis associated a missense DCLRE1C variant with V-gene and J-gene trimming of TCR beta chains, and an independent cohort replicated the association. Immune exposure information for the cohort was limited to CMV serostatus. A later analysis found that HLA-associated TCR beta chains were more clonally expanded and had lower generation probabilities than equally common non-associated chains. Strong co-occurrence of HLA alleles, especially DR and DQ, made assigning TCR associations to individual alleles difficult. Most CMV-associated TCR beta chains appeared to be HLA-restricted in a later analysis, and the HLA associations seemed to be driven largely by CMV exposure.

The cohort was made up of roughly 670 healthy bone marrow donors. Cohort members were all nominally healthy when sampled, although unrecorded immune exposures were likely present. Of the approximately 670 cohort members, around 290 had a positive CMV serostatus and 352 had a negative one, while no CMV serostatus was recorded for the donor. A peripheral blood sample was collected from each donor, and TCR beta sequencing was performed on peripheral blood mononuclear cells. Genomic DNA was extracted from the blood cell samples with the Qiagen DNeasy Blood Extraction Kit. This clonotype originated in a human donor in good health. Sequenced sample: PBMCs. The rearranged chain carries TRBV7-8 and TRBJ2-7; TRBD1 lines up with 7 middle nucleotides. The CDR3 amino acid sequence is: CASSIGTAYEQYF. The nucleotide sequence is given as TGTGCCAGCAGCATTGGGACAGCGTACGAGCAGTACTTC.